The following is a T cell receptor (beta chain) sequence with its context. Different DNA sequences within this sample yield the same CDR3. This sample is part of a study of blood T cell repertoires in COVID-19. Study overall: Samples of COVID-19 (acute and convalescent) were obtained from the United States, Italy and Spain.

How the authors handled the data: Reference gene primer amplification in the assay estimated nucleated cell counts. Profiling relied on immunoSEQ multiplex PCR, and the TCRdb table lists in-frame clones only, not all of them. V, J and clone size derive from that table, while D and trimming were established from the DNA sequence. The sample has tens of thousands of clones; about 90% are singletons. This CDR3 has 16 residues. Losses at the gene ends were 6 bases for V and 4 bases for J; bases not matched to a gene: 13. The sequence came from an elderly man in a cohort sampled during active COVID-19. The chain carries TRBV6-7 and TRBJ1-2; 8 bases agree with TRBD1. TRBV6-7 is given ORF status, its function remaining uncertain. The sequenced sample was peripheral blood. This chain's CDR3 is CASRPPADRESYGYTF. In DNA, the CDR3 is TGTGCCAGCAGACCCCCCGCGGACAGGGAGTCCTATGGCTACACCTTC.